This T cell receptor (beta chain) originates from a study of shared clonotypes between healthy human individuals. Trimming pared 5 bases from V and 3 bases from J, leaving 20 bases between. The germline V gene has CDR1 SGHVS and CDR2 FQNEAQ. This CDR3 comprises 16 residues. The healthy adult donors were HIV-negative and reported no recent acute infections or vaccinations. Unsorted PBMC DNA was run through sequencing on ten immunoSEQ deep assay plates. TCRdb's copy holds only in-frame clones and misses some; the assay was immunoSEQ multiplex PCR. This sample yields approximately 440,000 clones, of which roughly 80% are seen a single time; about 12% belongs to the top ten. Study-wide results and caveats: Clonotype sharing across donors was expected to vary with sequencing depth.

To note about this clone: Antigen unknown.

The sample was PBMCs. This TCR came from a middle-aged woman in good health. Some clones in this sample may be carry-over from other donors' samples. This chain connects TRBV7-8 to TRBJ2-7, with D possibly matching TRBD2 (7 bases). CDR3 bases: TGTGCCAGCAGCCCTCCACAGGGTGGCGGGAGCTACGAGCAGTACTTC. Translation gives CASSPPQGGGSYEQYF.